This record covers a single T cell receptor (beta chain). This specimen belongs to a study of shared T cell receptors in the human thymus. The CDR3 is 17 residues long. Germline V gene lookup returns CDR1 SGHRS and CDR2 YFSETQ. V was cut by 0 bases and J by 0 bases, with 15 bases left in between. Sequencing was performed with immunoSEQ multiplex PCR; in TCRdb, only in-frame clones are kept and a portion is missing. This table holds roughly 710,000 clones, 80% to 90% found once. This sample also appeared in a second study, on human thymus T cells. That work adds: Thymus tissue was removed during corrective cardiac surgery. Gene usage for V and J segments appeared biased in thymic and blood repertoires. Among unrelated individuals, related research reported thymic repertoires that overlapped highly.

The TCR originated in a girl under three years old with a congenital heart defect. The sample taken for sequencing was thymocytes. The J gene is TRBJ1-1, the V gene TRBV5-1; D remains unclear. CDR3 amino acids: CASSLGVEERVNTEAFF. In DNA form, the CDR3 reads TGCGCCAGCAGCTTGGGGGTGGAAGAGAGGGTGAACACTGAAGCTTTCTTT.